The rows below give T cell receptor beta chains drawn from one sample of a study of T cell repertoires in cytomegalovirus infection. MiXCR was run by TCRdb on the reads, yielding one entry per CDR3 protein. The data hold 480,000 or so distinct CDR3 sequences, with approximately 10% observed a single time. The sequenced material came from PBMCs. Source of these receptors: a human donor in good health (CMV status not recorded). Some clones in this sample may be carry-over from other donors' samples. The CDR3 runs from the conserved cysteine through the conserved F or W. Fields, in order: V gene, D gene, CDR3 length, J gene, clone size, CDR3 protein, CDR3 DNA. The D gene is left open where the match is weak. Expanded clones get a size class; other rows say once, few or many, or leave the size out.

TRBV4-1	NA	15	TRBJ2-1	few	CASNSGALRGNEQFF	TGCGCCAGCAATTCGGGGGCCCTCCGGGGCAATGAGCAGTTCTTC
TRBV2	TRBD2	17	TRBJ2-1	NA	CASGTSGRRVSYNEQFF	TGTGCCAGCGGGACTAGCGGCCGTCGGGTCTCCTACAATGAGCAGTTCTTC
TRBV19	NA	17	TRBJ2-1	few	CASSIDLQGSRSGEQFF	TGTGCCAGTAGTATAGATCTTCAGGGGTCGAGGAGCGGTGAGCAGTTCTTC
TRBV20-1	NA	15	TRBJ2-5	many	CSARVLLYRVGTQYF	TGCAGTGCTAGAGTCCTTTTGTACAGGGTTGGGACCCAGTACTTC
TRBV3-1	NA	16	TRBJ1-2	many	CASSQAPQAPWYGYTF	TGTGCCAGCAGCCAAGCCCCACAGGCGCCTTGGTATGGCTACACCTTC
TRBV20-1	NA	13	TRBJ2-3	many	CSARITGVDTQYF	TGCAGTGCTAGGATTACCGGCGTAGATACGCAGTATTTT
TRBV20-1	TRBD2	16	TRBJ2-1	few	CSARDSRLAAYNEQFF	TGCAGTGCTAGAGATTCCCGACTAGCGGCCTACAATGAGCAGTTCTTC
TRBV12-3/TRBV12-4	TRBD2	16	TRBJ2-1	many	CASSLASGKSYNEQFF	TGTGCCAGCAGTTTAGCGAGCGGGAAGTCCTACAATGAGCAGTTCTTC
TRBV7-2	TRBD2	17	TRBJ2-5	many	CASSSQPSGGASETQYF	TGTGCCAGCAGCTCTCAACCCAGCGGGGGGGCATCAGAGACCCAGTACTTC
TRBV5-1	TRBD2	15	TRBJ2-1	few	CASSLATSGGNEQFF	TGCGCCAGCAGCTTGGCGACTAGCGGGGGGAATGAGCAGTTCTTC
TRBV19	NA	12	TRBJ1-5	once	CSTQWGGQPQHF	TGTTCCACCCAATGGGGAGGACAGCCCCAGCATTTT
TRBV28	TRBD2	16	TRBJ2-1	many	CASSPPGLARRVGQFF	TGTGCCAGCAGTCCGCCGGGACTAGCGAGGAGAGTTGGGCAGTTCTTC
TRBV7-2	NA	15	TRBJ1-6	many	CASSLPQGVGSPLHF	TGTGCCAGCAGCTTACCCCAGGGCGTGGGTTCACCCCTCCACTTT
TRBV19	NA	14	TRBJ1-1	many	CASSPRLTGYEAFF	TGTGCCAGTAGTCCCCGCCTTACAGGGTATGAAGCTTTCTTT
TRBV12-5	NA	15	TRBJ1-2	NA	CASGLGSGIPGGYTF	TGTGCTAGTGGTTTGGGATCCGGGATCCCGGGCGGCTACACCTTC
TRBV7-9	TRBD1	15	TRBJ2-5	many	CASSYGQGASETQYF	TGTGCCAGCAGCTATGGACAGGGGGCATCAGAGACCCAGTACTTC
TRBV6-5	TRBD1	12	TRBJ1-1	many	CASSYDRGEAFF	TGTGCCAGCAGTTACGACAGGGGTGAAGCTTTCTTT
TRBV14	NA	15	TRBJ1-6	NA	CASSLTRRNNSPLHF	TGTGCCAGCAGCTTGACGCGGCGAAATAATTCACCCCTCCACTTT
TRBV20-1	NA	15	TRBJ1-6	NA	CSARNDRQWGSPLHF	TGCAGTGCTAGAAATGATCGGCAGTGGGGTTCACCCCTCCACTTT
TRBV28	NA	14	TRBJ2-5	NA	CASSSPGEQETQYF	TGTGCCAGCAGTTCCCCAGGGGAACAAGAGACCCAGTACTTC
TRBV7-8	NA	18	TRBJ2-3	many	CASSLLLVMGVSTDTQYF	TGTGCCAGCAGCTTACTGTTGGTAATGGGGGTTAGCACAGATACGCAGTATTTT
TRBV7-2	NA	16	TRBJ2-5	many	CASSLGTAILQETQYF	TGTGCCAGCAGCTTAGGGACAGCGATTCTCCAAGAGACCCAGTACTTC
TRBV6-2/TRBV6-3	NA	16	TRBJ2-3	NA	CASSPGRGVGTDTQYF	TGTGCCAGCAGCCCAGGGCGGGGCGTCGGCACAGATACGCAGTATTTT
TRBV11-2	NA	14	TRBJ2-1	many	CASSLVVWANEQFF	TGTGCCAGCAGCTTAGTGGTCTGGGCCAATGAGCAGTTCTTC
TRBV12-3/TRBV12-4	TRBD2	14	TRBJ2-3	NA	CASSRVGREDTQYF	TGTGCCAGCAGCCGGGTGGGGAGGGAGGATACGCAGTATTTT
TRBV27	NA	12	TRBJ2-1	few	CASSGLHNEQFF	TGTGCCAGCAGTGGACTTCACAATGAGCAGTTCTTC
TRBV29-1	NA	13	TRBJ2-2	NA	CSAERGSTGELFF	TGCAGCGCAGAACGAGGGTCCACCGGGGAGCTGTTTTTT
TRBV6-1	NA	14	TRBJ1-4	many	CASSEAGGREKLFF	TGTGCCAGCAGTGAAGCCGGGGGACGGGAAAAACTGTTTTTT
TRBV20-1	NA	15	TRBJ2-3	many	CSARGKGYSRDTQYF	TGCAGTGCTAGAGGAAAAGGATATTCACGGGATACGCAGTATTTT
TRBV11-2	TRBD1	14	TRBJ1-2	many	CASSYDRGSYGYTF	TGTGCCAGCAGCTACGACAGGGGAAGCTATGGCTACACCTTC
TRBV19	NA	13	TRBJ1-4	many	CASRTTINEKLFF	TGTGCCAGTAGGACAACGATTAATGAAAAACTGTTTTTT
TRBV6-6	NA	13	TRBJ1-5	many	CASRRTGNQPQHF	TGTGCCAGCAGGCGGACAGGCAATCAGCCCCAGCATTTT
TRBV29-1	TRBD1	12	TRBJ2-1	few	CSERTGPNEQFF	TGCAGCGAACGGACAGGGCCAAATGAGCAGTTCTTC
TRBV18	NA	16	TRBJ1-1	NA	CASSPPRGREANEAFF	TGTGCCAGCTCACCACCCCGGGGCCGGGAAGCCAATGAAGCTTTCTTT
TRBV27	TRBD1	12	TRBJ1-2	many	CASSPTGGGYTF	TGTGCCAGCAGTCCGACAGGGGGGGGCTACACCTTC
TRBV5-1	NA	13	TRBJ2-3	few	CASSQISTDTQYF	TGCGCCAGCAGCCAAATTAGCACAGATACGCAGTATTTT
TRBV30	NA	13	TRBJ2-7	many	CAWSPVLSYEQYF	TGTGCCTGGAGTCCAGTTCTCTCCTACGAGCAGTACTTC
TRBV14	NA	14	TRBJ1-1	many	CASSQRSRGNEAFF	TGTGCCAGCAGCCAACGGAGTCGAGGCAATGAAGCTTTCTTT
TRBV7-9	NA	16	TRBJ2-6	many	CASRPKGGAGANVLTF	TGTGCCAGCAGACCAAAGGGGGGCGCTGGGGCCAACGTCCTGACTTTC
TRBV29-1	TRBD1	15	TRBJ2-1	NA	CSVEDDRGPYNEQFF	TGCAGCGTTGAAGATGACAGGGGTCCCTACAATGAGCAGTTCTTC
TRBV3-1	TRBD1	14	TRBJ1-4	NA	CASSHQDRAEKLFF	TGTGCCAGCAGCCACCAGGACAGGGCTGAAAAACTGTTTTTT
TRBV6-2/TRBV6-3	TRBD2	15	TRBJ2-3	many	CASSRLAISTDTQYF	TGTGCCAGCAGCAGACTAGCGATAAGCACAGATACGCAGTATTTT
TRBV14	NA	14	TRBJ2-2	many	CASSQDLNTGELFF	TGTGCCAGCAGCCAAGATCTTAACACCGGGGAGCTGTTTTTT
TRBV3-1	TRBD1	15	TRBJ1-2	few	CASSQFRQGANGYTF	TGTGCCAGCAGCCAATTTCGACAGGGGGCTAATGGCTACACCTTC
TRBV2	NA	12	TRBJ2-5	many	CASSGEVETQYF	TGTGCCAGCAGTGGGGAGGTGGAGACCCAGTACTTC
TRBV20-1	TRBD1	14	TRBJ1-1	NA	CSAMPGQGRTEAFF	TGCAGTGCGATGCCGGGACAGGGGCGCACTGAAGCTTTCTTT
TRBV7-9	TRBD1	15	TRBJ1-4	many	CASSPRTGEDEKLFF	TGTGCCAGCAGCCCCCGGACAGGGGAAGATGAAAAACTGTTTTTT
TRBV3-1	NA	14	TRBJ1-3	NA	CASSSTSSGNTIYF	TGTGCCAGCAGCTCCACGAGCTCTGGAAACACCATATATTTT
TRBV28	NA	16	TRBJ1-1	many	CASSFKAGSMNTEAFF	TGTGCCAGCAGTTTTAAGGCAGGCTCCATGAACACTGAAGCTTTCTTT
TRBV3-1	NA	17	TRBJ2-4	few	CASSQGGNRAAKNIQYF	TGTGCCAGCAGCCAAGGAGGAAACCGAGCGGCCAAAAACATTCAGTACTTC
TRBV6-5	NA	13	TRBJ1-1	many	CASSYEGYTEAFF	TGTGCCAGCAGTTACGAGGGGTACACTGAAGCTTTCTTT
TRBV19	NA	15	TRBJ1-1	many	CASNPSQVSNTEAFF	TGTGCCAGTAACCCCTCGCAGGTGTCGAACACTGAAGCTTTCTTT
TRBV5-4	NA	14	TRBJ2-6	NA	CASSLPAGANVLTF	TGTGCCAGCAGCTTGCCAGCCGGGGCCAACGTCCTGACTTTC
TRBV5-1	NA	14	TRBJ2-7	many	CASSSRGGAYEQYF	TGCGCCAGCAGCTCCCGAGGAGGGGCGTACGAGCAGTACTTC
TRBV10-3	TRBD2	15	TRBJ2-7	many	CAITSSLAGVGEQYF	TGTGCCATCACCTCGAGCCTAGCGGGAGTCGGCGAGCAGTACTTC